This T cell receptor beta chain was retrieved from a study of CD8 T cells in ankylosing spondylitis. TCRdb reprocessed the 5' RACE reads via MiXCR and lists one record per CDR3 protein. The sample includes 350,000 to 450,000 distinct CDR3 sequences, around 20% of them seen just once. CDR1 and CDR2 (germline): DFQATT, SNEGSKA (reference sequence). This CDR3 is 14 amino acids long. Trimming cost V 3 bases and J 9 bases; bases outside gene matches: 10. This clonotype was counted at least ten times. Material: blood, either unsorted or a sorted T cell fraction (not recorded which). The source is a male donor with ankylosing spondylitis or in good health (not recorded which). The V and J genes are TRBV20-1 and TRBJ2-1, with TRBD2 identical over 8 bases. CDR3 sequence: CSARGLVGGGEQFF. The CDR3 nucleotides are TGCAGTGCTAGGGGACTAGTCGGCGGAGGTGAGCAGTTCTTC.